Listed here are 19 T cell receptor beta chains from one sample, sequenced in a study of control samples from healthy donors and cancer patients. The assay was immunoSEQ multiplex PCR, and TCRdb's table has in-frame clones only and misses some. The sample lists around 100,000 clones, around 90% seen once, with around 3% in the top ten. The sample comprised blood. These receptors were collected from a human donor in good health. The donor label of this sample is uncertain.

V usage is TRBV7-8 and J usage is TRBJ1-1; D is unclear. Germline CDR1 is SGHVS and CDR2 is FQNEAQ. This CDR3 has 14 amino acids. V was trimmed by 6 bases and J by 1 base, leaving 12 bases between them. The CDR3 region is CASRLTEGNTEAFF. The CDR3 nucleotides are TGTGCCAGCAGACTAACAGAGGGGAACACTGAAGCTTTCTTT.

The chain carries TRBV12-3 or TRBV12-4 and TRBJ1-1, with 9 bases aligning to TRBD1. V was pared by 5 bases and J by 10 bases, with 8 bases of the junction left unmatched. CDR3 length: 13 residues. CDR3 protein: CASSLGTGFSAFF. CDR3 coding DNA: TGTGCCAGCAGTCTCGGGACAGGGTTTTCAGCTTTCTTT.

The chain combines TRBV19 with TRBJ1-2, with 12 bases matching TRBD1. This CDR3 is 14 amino acids long. Germline CDR1 is LNHDA and CDR2 is SQIVND (reference sequence). J was trimmed by 9 bases and V by 9 bases; bases with no gene match: 11. CDR3 nucleotides: TGTGCCAGCCACGGGGGACAGGGGGCGCGTAGCTACACCTTC. As protein: CASHGGQGARSYTF. The full variable domain, completed using reference TRBV19 and TRBJ1-2, is DGGITQSPKYLFRKEGQNVTLSCEQNLNHDAMYWYRQDPGQGLRLIYYSQIVNDFQKGDIAEGYSVSREKKESFPLTVTSAQKNPTAFYLCASHGGQGARSYTFGSGTRLTVV.

DNA for the CDR3: TGTGCCAGCAGTATTACAGGGGGCTTAGAAGAAAAACTGTTTTTT. Protein sequence: CASSITGGLEEKLFF. V gene TRBV2 combines with J gene TRBJ1-4; 9 nucleotides agree with TRBD1. This CDR3 has 15 amino acids. Germline CDR1 is SNHLY and CDR2 is FYNNEI. Trimming at V came to 5 bases and at J to 8 bases, leaving 9 bases not matched to a gene.

This clone has a handful of counts. This specimen includes other DNA sequences encoding the same CDR3. The V call is TRBV6-1, the J call TRBJ2-4; TRBD1 might be the D (5 bases). Trimming removed 0 bases from V and 1 base from J, with 19 bases in between. CDR1 and CDR2 (germline): MNHNS, SASEGT. The CDR3 totals 19 residues. For the CDR3, the DNA is TGTGCCAGCAGTGAAGCTTTTATTGCGGCAGGGTTCGCCAAAAACATTCAGTACTTC. Residues: CASSEAFIAAGFAKNIQYF.

V is TRBV7-8 and J is TRBJ2-3; D call uncertain. This CDR3 is 15 amino acids long. In germline, CDR1 is SGHVS, CDR2 FQNEAQ. V shed 2 bases and J shed 1 base, with 10 bases lying between them. CDR3 in amino acids: CASSLMGTRTDTQYF. CDR3 DNA sequence: TGTGCCAGCAGCTTAATGGGTACTCGCACAGATACGCAGTATTTT.

This rearrangement joins TRBV7-9 to TRBJ1-1; D gene uncertain. The CDR3 runs 15 residues. In germline, CDR1 is SEHNR, CDR2 FQNEAQ (reference sequence). The V end was cut by 4 bases, the J end by 0 bases, with 12 bases between. For the CDR3, the DNA is TGTGCCAGCAGCTACCCCATTGGAATGAACACTGAAGCTTTCTTT. Translating it yields CASSYPIGMNTEAFF.

The chain recombines TRBV2 with TRBJ2-6; TRBD2 is a possible D gene (5 bases). The CDR3 has 17 residues. Germline CDR1 is SNHLY and CDR2 is FYNNEI. Deletions cut 4 bases from V and 4 bases from J, with 17 bases between. Here the CDR3 DNA reads TGTGCCAGCAGTGCCGGGAAATTTAACCTCGGGGCCAACGTCCTGACTTTC. Translating gives CASSAGKFNLGANVLTF.

V gene TRBV3-1 (or the pseudogene TRBV3-2) combines with J gene TRBJ1-3; D is undetermined. The germline gives CDR1 LGHDT, CDR2 YNNKEL (reference sequence). The germline V and J ends were trimmed by 1 base and 0 bases, with 4 bases remaining between them. This CDR3 comprises 14 residues. This CDR3 reads CASSQGVSGNTIYF. Here the CDR3 DNA reads TGTGCCAGCAGCCAAGGGGTCTCTGGAAACACCATATATTTT.

This rearrangement joins TRBV6-5 to TRBJ1-3, with D perhaps matching TRBD1 (6 bases). V was shortened by 2 bases and J by 4 bases, with 12 bases between the two germline ends. There are 15 residues in the CDR3. Looked up from germline, CDR1 is MNHEY and CDR2 is SVGAGI. This CDR3 reads CASSYTVGAGNTIYF. The CDR3 DNA reads as TGTGCCAGCAGTTACACGGTGGGGGCCGGAAACACCATATATTTT.

The chain couples TRBV19 to TRBJ2-1, with D perhaps TRBD1 (7 bases). Trimming took off 3 bases at V and 7 bases at J, with 13 bases between the two ends. The CDR3 is made up of 14 amino acids. CDR1 and CDR2 (germline): LNHDA, SQIVND (reference sequence). CDR3 protein: CASSIAGQRNEQFF. In nucleotides, the CDR3 is TGTGCCAGTAGTATCGCGGGACAGAGGAATGAGCAGTTCTTC.

V is TRBV7-9 and J is TRBJ1-2; 9 positions agree with TRBD1. V was clipped by 2 bases and J by 4 bases; unmatched bases: 8. In germline, CDR1 is SEHNR, CDR2 FQNEAQ (reference sequence). CDR3 length: 16 amino acids. CDR3 residues: CASSLLLDRGGYGYTF. CDR3 bases: TGTGCCAGCAGCTTATTATTGGACAGGGGTGGCTATGGCTACACCTTC.

This chain connects TRBV2 to TRBJ1-6, with D uncertain. The germline V gene encodes CDR1 SNHLY and CDR2 FYNNEI. The CDR3 extends over 11 amino acids. V was clipped by 5 bases and J by 12 bases, with 8 bases between them. The CDR3 loop reads CASSSSLPLHF. As DNA, the CDR3 is TGTGCCAGCAGTTCGTCCTTACCCCTCCACTTT. Full variable domain (missing parts from reference TRBV2 and TRBJ1-6): EPEVTQTPSHQVTQMGQEVILRCVPISNHLYFYWYRQILGQKVEFLVSFYNNEISEKSEIFDDQFSVERPDGSNFTLKIRSTKLEDSAMYFCASSSSLPLHFGNGTRLTVT.

The chain joins TRBV2 to TRBJ2-1, with TRBD2 matching 12 bases. CDR1 is SNHLY and CDR2 is FYNNEI in the germline V gene. This CDR3 region has 14 residues. The V and J ends lost 4 bases and 9 bases, in that order; junction bases with no gene match: 4. The DNA of the CDR3 is TGTGCCAGCAGTGGGTCTAGCGGGGGGGGTGAGCAGTTCTTC. It specifies CASSGSSGGGEQFF.

This clone was observed a handful of times. This chain joins TRBV6-5 and TRBJ1-4; no reliable D call. The V gene lost 0 bases and the J gene lost 5 bases, with 7 bases spanning the gap. The CDR3 contains 14 residues. CDR1 is MNHEY and CDR2 is SVGAGI in the germline V gene. CDR3 loop: CASSYSVSNEKLFF. In DNA form, the CDR3 reads TGTGCCAGCAGTTACTCTGTTAGCAATGAAAAACTGTTTTTT.

Only one count was recorded for this clone. This chain uses TRBV19 with TRBJ2-2; D unresolved. Germline values: CDR1 LNHDA, CDR2 SQIVND (reference sequence). Trimming removed 7 bases from V and 0 bases from J, with 9 bases in between. CDR3 length equals 14 residues. The chain's CDR3 is CASKGRPNTGELFF. The CDR3 DNA sequence: TGTGCCAGTAAAGGCCGGCCGAACACCGGGGAGCTGTTTTTT.

This clone was seen a handful of times. The J gene is TRBJ1-6, the V gene TRBV28, with a weak D call TRBD1 (5 bases). Germline V gives CDR1 MDHEN, CDR2 SYDVKM. V was cut by 6 bases and J by 9 bases, with 12 bases left in between. The CDR3 consists of 13 residues. As DNA, the CDR3 is TGTGCCAGCAGAAACCGGGACTTTTCACCCCTCCACTTT. It yields the protein CASRNRDFSPLHF.

V usage is TRBV28 and J usage is TRBJ2-7, with TRBD1 matching over 10 bases. The trim removed 6 bases at V and 5 bases at J, leaving 10 bases unmatched. Germline V lookup: CDR1 MDHEN, CDR2 SYDVKM. CDR3 size: 15 residues. CDR3: CASSLVTGTGDEQYF. CDR3 in DNA: TGTGCCAGCAGCTTAGTCACCGGGACAGGGGACGAGCAGTACTTC.

The chain is built from TRBV5-4 and TRBJ1-4, with D perhaps TRBD1 (6 bases). The CDR3 has 13 residues. Trimming cost V 5 bases and J 7 bases, with 12 bases left between them. Per the germline V gene, CDR1 is SGHNT and CDR2 is YYREEE (reference sequence). The CDR3 loop reads CASRARQVEKLFF. CDR3 nucleotide sequence: TGTGCCAGCAGAGCCCGACAGGTTGAAAAACTGTTTTTT.